A single sample gave rise to the 10 T cell receptor beta chains below, sequenced in a study of OX40 agonist ivuxolimab in advanced cancers. The table came from immunoSEQ multiplex PCR; TCRdb's copy has only in-frame clones and leaves some out. Of about 32,000 clones in the sample, roughly 76% were seen once. The sequences come from CD4+ or CD8+ T cells sorted from blood, collected in a trial of the OX40 agonist ivuxolimab. These receptors were obtained from an adult with an advanced solid tumor such as melanoma, head and neck, liver or kidney cancer.

This clone was recorded once. The chain couples TRBV4-3 to TRBJ1-2, with D hard to call. Germline CDR1 LGHNA, CDR2 YSLEER. V lost 1 base, J lost 4 bases, and 13 bases lay in between. The CDR3 runs to 15 residues. The CDR3 loop reads CASSQGEHGVYGYTF. The CDR3 nucleotides are TGCGCCAGCAGCCAAGGGGAACATGGTGTCTATGGCTACACCTTC.

The chain recombines TRBV7-2 with TRBJ2-7; 7 bases are shared with TRBD1. CDR1 and CDR2 (germline): SGHTA, FQGNSA. CDR3 length equals 14 residues. The ends lost 2 bases at V and 2 bases at J; junction bases unmatched: 3. The CDR3 sequence is CASSLRTGAYEQYF. CDR3 nucleotide sequence: TGTGCCAGCAGCTTAAGGACAGGTGCCTACGAGCAGTACTTC.

The CDR3: CASSPWDGGSDYGYTF. The CDR3, as DNA: TGTGCCAGCAGCCCCTGGGACGGTGGAAGCGATTATGGCTACACCTTC. The chain carries TRBV9 and TRBJ1-2; possibly TRBD1 for D (5 bases). Trimming removed 4 bases at V and 5 bases at J, with 21 bases between. The CDR3 is made up of 16 amino acids. Germline CDR1 reads SGDLS; CDR2 reads YYNGEE.

The chain carries TRBV6-1 and TRBJ2-7, with 13 bases lining up with TRBD2. The CDR3 loop spans 17 amino acids. Losses at the gene ends were 2 bases for V and 3 bases for J; bases not matched to a gene: 7. Per the germline V gene, CDR1 is MNHNS and CDR2 is SASEGT. The CDR3 reads CASSENPRTSGGYEQYF. The DNA for the CDR3 is TGTGCCAGCAGTGAAAACCCCAGGACTAGCGGGGGCTACGAGCAGTACTTC.

J is TRBJ1-2 and V is TRBV2, with 8 bases fitting TRBD1. The CDR3 has 14 residues. Germline trimming cut 8 bases from V and 4 bases from J; bases unmatched to any gene: 9. The germline V gene has CDR1 SNHLY and CDR2 FYNNEI. The CDR3 is CASGRGQVTYGYTF. For the CDR3, the DNA is TGTGCCAGCGGGAGGGGACAGGTGACCTATGGCTACACCTTC.

This chain uses TRBV7-9 with TRBJ1-2, with D unresolved. The V end lost 1 base, the J end lost 2 bases, and 11 bases lay between the germline ends. The CDR3 is 15 residues long. From germline, CDR1 is SEHNR and CDR2 FQNEAQ (reference sequence). The DNA for the CDR3 is TGTGCCAGCAGCTTAGTCCCGGAGGCAAACTATGGCTACACCTTC. This translates into CASSLVPEANYGYTF.

CDR3 DNA: TGTGCCTCTGGGGGACAGGGCGCCTACGAGCAGTACTTC. It yields the protein CASGGQGAYEQYF. The chain carries TRBV9 and TRBJ2-7; TRBD1 matches at 9 bases. Germline values: CDR1 SGDLS, CDR2 YYNGEE. The trim removed 10 bases at V and 2 bases at J, leaving 7 bases unmatched. The CDR3 covers 13 residues. Using reference TRBV9 and TRBJ2-7 for the parts outside the CDR3, the full variable domain is DSGVTQTPKHLITATGQRVTLRCSPRSGDLSVYWYQQSLDQGLQFLIQYYNGEERAKGNILERFSAQQFPDLHSELNLSSLELGDSALYFCASGGQGAYEQYFGPGTRLTVT.

This clone was seen only once. The chain is built from TRBV7-9 and TRBJ1-2, with unresolved D. The germline V gene has CDR1 SEHNR and CDR2 FQNEAQ (reference sequence). Deletions cut 1 base from V and 4 bases from J, with 7 bases between. The CDR3 sequence is 13 residues long. As DNA, the CDR3 is TGTGCCAGCAGCTTAGGCAGCGTCTATGGCTACACCTTC. Translated: CASSLGSVYGYTF. Full variable domain (rest looked up from reference TRBV7-9 and TRBJ1-2): DTGVSQNPRHKITKRGQNVTFRCDPISEHNRLYWYRQTLGQGPEFLTYFQNEAQLEKSRLLSDRFSAERPKGSFSTLEIQRTEQGDSAMYLCASSLGSVYGYTFGSGTRLTVV.

The chain links TRBV11-2 to TRBJ1-5; no reliable D call. Trimming took off 4 bases at V and 0 bases at J, with 7 bases between the two ends. This CDR3 spans 14 amino acids. Germline loops: CDR1 SGHAT, CDR2 FQNNGV. CDR3 sequence (DNA): TGTGCCAGCAGCTATGACGGTAGCAATCAGCCCCAGCATTTT. Translation: CASSYDGSNQPQHF.

The V gene is TRBV18, the J gene TRBJ2-7; tentatively, D is TRBD2 (5 bases). CDR3 length equals 13 residues. Trimming took off 6 bases at V and 5 bases at J, with 14 bases between the two ends. Germline V gives CDR1 KGHSH, CDR2 LQKENI. CDR3 protein: CASSRDSDHEQYF. The CDR3 nucleotides read TGTGCCAGCTCGAGGGATAGCGACCACGAGCAGTACTTC.